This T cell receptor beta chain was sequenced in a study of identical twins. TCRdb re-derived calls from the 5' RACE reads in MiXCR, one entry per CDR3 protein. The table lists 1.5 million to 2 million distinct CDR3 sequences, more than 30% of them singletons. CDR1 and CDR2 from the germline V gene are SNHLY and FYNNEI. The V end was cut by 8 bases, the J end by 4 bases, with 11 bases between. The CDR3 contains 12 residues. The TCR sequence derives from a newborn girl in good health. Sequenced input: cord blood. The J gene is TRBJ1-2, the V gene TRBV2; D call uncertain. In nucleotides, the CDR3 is TGTGCCAGCCGTCGGGTTCGCTATGGCTACACCTTC. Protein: CASRRVRYGYTF.